Given below is one T cell receptor (beta chain) in context. As yet, its antigen is unknown. This specimen belongs to a study of cytomegalovirus exposure and HLA in healthy donors. Study background: Of some 400 genotyped donors, around 84% clustered with self-reported Caucasian donors.

A multiplex PCR was run with 60 Vbeta primers and 13 Jbeta primers. The table came from immunoSEQ multiplex PCR; TCRdb's copy has only in-frame clones and leaves some out. The sample shows fewer than 200,000 clones, 80% of them seen only once. Study results and limitations: For most TCR beta V segments, an earlier analysis put the productive rate at about 90% or about 30% of the time.

This TCR derives from a man aged 18-30 years in good health and CMV-seropositive. The sequenced material came from PBMCs.

The CDR3 DNA sequence: TGTGCCAGCAGCTTAGAGGGACAGGGCGACGAGCAGTACTTC. Translated, it gives CASSLEGQGDEQYF. The chain couples TRBV11-2 to TRBJ2-7; TRBD1 matches at 9 bases. Germline V gene data show CDR1 as SGHAT and CDR2 as FQNNGV. J was trimmed by 5 bases and V by 0 bases; bases with no gene match: 2. CDR3 length equals 14 residues. Variable domain in full (rest from reference TRBV11-2 and TRBJ2-7): EAGVAQSPRYKIIEKRQSVAFWCNPISGHATLYWYQQILGQGPKLLIQFQNNGVVDDSQLPKDRFSAERLKGVDSTLKIQPAKLEDSAVYLCASSLEGQGDEQYFGPGTRLTVT.